This is a list of T cell receptor beta chains from one sample in a study of OX40 agonist ivuxolimab in advanced cancers. Some clones are missing from TCRdb's copy, which holds only in-frame ones; the method was immunoSEQ multiplex PCR. This repertoire shows tens of thousands of clones, around 83% found once; its top ten account for roughly 1.2%. The material sequenced was CD4+ or CD8+ T cells sorted from blood, taken in a trial of the OX40 agonist ivuxolimab. The receptors were sampled from an adult with an advanced solid tumor such as melanoma, head and neck, liver or kidney cancer. Each CDR3 is given with its conserved first and last residue. A D gene is named only where the DNA matches it firmly. Not all rows give a size; the values are once, few, many and, for expanded clones, a class.

V	length	D	J	size	DNA	CDR3
TRBV2	17	NA	TRBJ2-1	NA	TGTGCCAGCAAGGGGGGGCAAACTAGCTACTCCTACAATGAGCAGTTCTTC	CASKGGQTSYSYNEQFF
TRBV4-1	15	NA	TRBJ1-2	NA	TGCGCCAGCTTCGGCAGGGGAGATACTAACTATGGCTACACCTTC	CASFGRGDTNYGYTF
TRBV7-2	14	TRBD2	TRBJ2-3	NA	TGTGCCAGCAGCCTGGGACTAGCGGCAGATACGCAGTATTTT	CASSLGLAADTQYF
TRBV5-1	14	NA	TRBJ1-1	NA	TGCGCCAGCAGCTTGATCGTCTCGGGCACTGAAGCTTTCTTT	CASSLIVSGTEAFF
TRBV18	13	NA	TRBJ1-4	NA	TGTGCCAGCTCCTCCAGTGGCGCTGAAAAACTGTTTTTT	CASSSSGAEKLFF
TRBV25-1	13	NA	TRBJ1-2	NA	TGTGCCAGCAGTGTAGTGAACGGCTATGGCTACACCTTC	CASSVVNGYGYTF
TRBV5-4	13	NA	TRBJ2-4	NA	TGTGCCAGCAGCTTGGAAGGGGCAGGGATTCAGTACTTC	CASSLEGAGIQYF
TRBV9	16	TRBD2	TRBJ2-3	NA	TGTGCCAGCAGCGTAGATCCTAGCGGGGGGACAGATACGCAGTATTTT	CASSVDPSGGTDTQYF
TRBV7-2	14	NA	TRBJ1-2	NA	TGTGCCAGCAGCCCCAGGCTGGGGACCTATGGCTACACCTTC	CASSPRLGTYGYTF
TRBV7-8	14	NA	TRBJ2-7	NA	TGTGCCAGCAGCTTAGCTCAGGGTGACCACGAGCAGTACTTC	CASSLAQGDHEQYF
TRBV9	14	NA	TRBJ1-1	NA	TGTGCCAGCAGCGTAGCTTGGGACAACACTGAAGCTTTCTTT	CASSVAWDNTEAFF
TRBV19	12	NA	TRBJ1-1	NA	TGTGCCAGTAGTAATGACAGAGCGGAAGCTTTCTTT	CASSNDRAEAFF
TRBV11-2	14	TRBD1	TRBJ2-1	NA	TGTGCCAGCAGTTCCGGGACAGGCAACAATGAGCAGTTCTTC	CASSSGTGNNEQFF
TRBV7-2	12	NA	TRBJ2-1	NA	TGTGCCAGCAGCTTGCGGGGGCCCGAGCAGTTCTTC	CASSLRGPEQFF
TRBV7-8	11	NA	TRBJ2-7	many	TGTGCCAGCAGCCAAAGAGGCGAGCAGTACTTC	CASSQRGEQYF
TRBV4-3	19	TRBD2	TRBJ2-3	NA	TGCGCCAGCAGCCAAGGGCTCTCCCTAGCGGGGGGTAGCACAGATACGCAGTATTTT	CASSQGLSLAGGSTDTQYF